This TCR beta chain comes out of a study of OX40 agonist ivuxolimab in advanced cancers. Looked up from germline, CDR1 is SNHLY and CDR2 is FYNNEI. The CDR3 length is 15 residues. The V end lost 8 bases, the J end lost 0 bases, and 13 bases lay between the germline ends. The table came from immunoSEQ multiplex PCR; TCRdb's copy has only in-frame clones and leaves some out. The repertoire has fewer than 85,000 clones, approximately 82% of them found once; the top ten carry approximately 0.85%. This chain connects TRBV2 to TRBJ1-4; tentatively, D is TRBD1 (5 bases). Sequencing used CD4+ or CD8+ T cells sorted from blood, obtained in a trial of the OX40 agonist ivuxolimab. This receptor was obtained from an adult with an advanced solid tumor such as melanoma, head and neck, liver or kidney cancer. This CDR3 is CASGRDAATNEKLFF. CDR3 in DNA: TGTGCCAGCGGAAGGGACGCCGCAACTAATGAAAAACTGTTTTTT.